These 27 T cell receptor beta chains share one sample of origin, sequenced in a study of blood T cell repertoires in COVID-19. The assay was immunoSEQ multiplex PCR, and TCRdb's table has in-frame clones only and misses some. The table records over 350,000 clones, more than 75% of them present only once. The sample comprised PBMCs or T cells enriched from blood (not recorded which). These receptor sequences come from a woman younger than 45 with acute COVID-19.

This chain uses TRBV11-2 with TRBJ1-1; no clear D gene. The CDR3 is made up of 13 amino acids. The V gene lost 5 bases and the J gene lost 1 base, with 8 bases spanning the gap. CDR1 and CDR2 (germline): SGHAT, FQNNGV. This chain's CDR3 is CASSPTTNTEAFF. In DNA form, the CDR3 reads TGTGCCAGCAGCCCTACCACGAACACTGAAGCTTTCTTT.

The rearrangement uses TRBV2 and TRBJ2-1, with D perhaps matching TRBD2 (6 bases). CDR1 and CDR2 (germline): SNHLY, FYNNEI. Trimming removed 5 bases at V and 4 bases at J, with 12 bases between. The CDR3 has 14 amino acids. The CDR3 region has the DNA TGTGCCAGCAGTTACGCGGGGTCTTACAATGAGCAGTTCTTC. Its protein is CASSYAGSYNEQFF.

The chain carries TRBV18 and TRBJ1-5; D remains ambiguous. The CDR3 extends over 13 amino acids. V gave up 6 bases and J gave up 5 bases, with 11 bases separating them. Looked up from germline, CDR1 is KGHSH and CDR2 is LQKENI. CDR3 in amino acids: CASSPGLDQPQHF. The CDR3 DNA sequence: TGTGCCAGCTCCCCGGGTTTGGATCAGCCCCAGCATTTT.

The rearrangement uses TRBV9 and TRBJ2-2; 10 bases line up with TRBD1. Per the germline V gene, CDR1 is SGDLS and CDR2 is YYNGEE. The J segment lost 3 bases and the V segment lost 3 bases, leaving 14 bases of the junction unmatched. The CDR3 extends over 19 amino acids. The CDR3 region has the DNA TGTGCCAGCAGCGCTGATGGACCGACAGGGGGCAGGTACACCGGGGAGCTGTTTTTT. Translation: CASSADGPTGGRYTGELFF. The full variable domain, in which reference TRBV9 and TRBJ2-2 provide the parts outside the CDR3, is DSGVTQTPKHLITATGQRVTLRCSPRSGDLSVYWYQQSLDQGLQFLIQYYNGEERAKGNILERFSAQQFPDLHSELNLSSLELGDSALYFCASSADGPTGGRYTGELFFGEGSRLTVL.

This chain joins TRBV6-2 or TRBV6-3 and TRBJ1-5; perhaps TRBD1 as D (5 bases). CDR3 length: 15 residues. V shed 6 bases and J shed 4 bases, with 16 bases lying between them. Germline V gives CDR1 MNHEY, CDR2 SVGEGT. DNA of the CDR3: TGTGCCAGCAGCTTCCGGACACCAGCAAATCAGCCCCAGCATTTT. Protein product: CASSFRTPANQPQHF.

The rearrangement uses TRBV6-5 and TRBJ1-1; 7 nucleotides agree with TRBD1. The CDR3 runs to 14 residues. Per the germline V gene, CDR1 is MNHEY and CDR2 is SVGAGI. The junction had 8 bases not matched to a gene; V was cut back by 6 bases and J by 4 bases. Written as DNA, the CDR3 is TGTGCCAGCAGCCGAAGACAGGGAGGCACTGAAGCTTTCTTT. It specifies CASSRRQGGTEAFF.

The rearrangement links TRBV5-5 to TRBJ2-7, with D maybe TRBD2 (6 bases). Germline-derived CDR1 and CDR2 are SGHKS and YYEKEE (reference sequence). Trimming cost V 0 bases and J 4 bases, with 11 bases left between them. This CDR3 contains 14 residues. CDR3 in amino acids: CASSLAGGRYEQYF. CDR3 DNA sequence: TGTGCCAGCAGCTTGGCCGGGGGAAGGTACGAGCAGTACTTC.

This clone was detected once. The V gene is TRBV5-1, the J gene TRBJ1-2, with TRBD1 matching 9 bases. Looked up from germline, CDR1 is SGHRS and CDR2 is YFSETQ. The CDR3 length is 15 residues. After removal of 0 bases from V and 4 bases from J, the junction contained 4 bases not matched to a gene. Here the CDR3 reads CASSLGGTGIYGYTF. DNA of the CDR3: TGCGCCAGCAGCTTGGGAGGGACAGGGATCTATGGCTACACCTTC. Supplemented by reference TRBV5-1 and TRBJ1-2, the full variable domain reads KAGVTQTPRYLIKTRGQQVTLSCSPISGHRSVSWYQQTPGQGLQFLFEYFSETQRNKGNFPGRFSGRQFSNSRSEMNVSTLELGDSALYLCASSLGGTGIYGYTFGSGTRLTVV.

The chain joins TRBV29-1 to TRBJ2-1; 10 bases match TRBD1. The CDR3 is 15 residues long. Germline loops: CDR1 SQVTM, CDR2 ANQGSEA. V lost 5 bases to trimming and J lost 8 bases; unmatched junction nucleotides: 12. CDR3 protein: CSVLKYRDRGDEQFF. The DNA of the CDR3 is TGCAGCGTTCTAAAGTACCGGGACAGGGGCGATGAGCAGTTCTTC.

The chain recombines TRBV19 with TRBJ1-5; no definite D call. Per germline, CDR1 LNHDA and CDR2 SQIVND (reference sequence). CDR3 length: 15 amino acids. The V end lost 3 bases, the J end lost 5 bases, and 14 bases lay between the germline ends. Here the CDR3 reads CASSIGPGGDQPQHF. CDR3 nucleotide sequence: TGTGCCAGTAGTATCGGGCCCGGAGGTGATCAGCCCCAGCATTTT.

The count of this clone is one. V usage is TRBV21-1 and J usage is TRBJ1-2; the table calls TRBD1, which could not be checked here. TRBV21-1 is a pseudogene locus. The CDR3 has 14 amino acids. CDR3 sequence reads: CASSKVGRGYGYTF. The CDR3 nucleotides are TGTGCCAGCAGCAAAGTTGGCAGGGGGTATGGCTACACCTTC.

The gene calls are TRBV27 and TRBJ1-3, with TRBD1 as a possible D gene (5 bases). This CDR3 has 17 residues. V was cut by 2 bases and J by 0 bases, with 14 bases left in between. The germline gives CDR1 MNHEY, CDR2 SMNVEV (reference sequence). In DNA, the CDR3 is TGTGCCAGCAGTTTAGGTGGGGGACTGTCCTCTGGAAACACCATATATTTT. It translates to CASSLGGGLSSGNTIYF.

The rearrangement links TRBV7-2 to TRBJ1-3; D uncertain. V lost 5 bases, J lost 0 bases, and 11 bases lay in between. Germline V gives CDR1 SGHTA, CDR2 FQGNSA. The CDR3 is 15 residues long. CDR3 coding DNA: TGTGCCAGCAGCCCCGATCCGAGCTCTGGAAACACCATATATTTT. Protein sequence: CASSPDPSSGNTIYF.

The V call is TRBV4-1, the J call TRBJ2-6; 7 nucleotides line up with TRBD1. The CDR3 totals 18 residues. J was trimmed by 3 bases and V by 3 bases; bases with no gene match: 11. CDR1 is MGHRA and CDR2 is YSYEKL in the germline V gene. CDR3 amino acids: CASSHPWQGEYGANVLTF. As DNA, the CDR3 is TGCGCCAGCAGCCACCCCTGGCAGGGGGAATATGGGGCCAACGTCCTGACTTTC.

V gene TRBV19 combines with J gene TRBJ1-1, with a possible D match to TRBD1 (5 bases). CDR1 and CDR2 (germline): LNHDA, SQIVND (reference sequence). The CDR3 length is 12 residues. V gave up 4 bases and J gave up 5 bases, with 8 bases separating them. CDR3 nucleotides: TGTGCCAGTAGTAAACAGGAAACTGAAGCTTTCTTT. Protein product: CASSKQETEAFF.

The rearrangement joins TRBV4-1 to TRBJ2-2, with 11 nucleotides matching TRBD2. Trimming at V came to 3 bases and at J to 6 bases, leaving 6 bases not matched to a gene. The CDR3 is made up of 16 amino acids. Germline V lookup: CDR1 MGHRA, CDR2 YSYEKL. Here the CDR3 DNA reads TGCGCCAGCAGCCACCGTAGCGGGGGGGCCCCCGGGGAGCTGTTTTTT. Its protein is CASSHRSGGAPGELFF.

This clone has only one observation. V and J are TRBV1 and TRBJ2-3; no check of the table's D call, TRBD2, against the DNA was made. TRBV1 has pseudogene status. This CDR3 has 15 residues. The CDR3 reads CTSSQKGGGTDTQYF. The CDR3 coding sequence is TGCACCAGCAGCCAAAAAGGGGGGGGCACAGATACGCAGTATTTT.

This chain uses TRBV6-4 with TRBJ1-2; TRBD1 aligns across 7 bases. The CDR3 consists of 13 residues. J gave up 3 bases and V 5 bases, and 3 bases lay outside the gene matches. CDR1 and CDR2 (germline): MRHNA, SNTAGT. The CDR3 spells CASSRDSDYGYTF. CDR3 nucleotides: TGTGCCAGCAGTCGGGACAGCGACTATGGCTACACCTTC.

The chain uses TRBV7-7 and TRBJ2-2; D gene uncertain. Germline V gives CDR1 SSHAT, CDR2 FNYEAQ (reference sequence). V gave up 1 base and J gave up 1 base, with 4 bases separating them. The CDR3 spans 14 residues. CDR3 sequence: CASSLGGNTGELFF. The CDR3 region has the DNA TGTGCCAGCAGCTTAGGAGGGAACACCGGGGAGCTGTTTTTT.

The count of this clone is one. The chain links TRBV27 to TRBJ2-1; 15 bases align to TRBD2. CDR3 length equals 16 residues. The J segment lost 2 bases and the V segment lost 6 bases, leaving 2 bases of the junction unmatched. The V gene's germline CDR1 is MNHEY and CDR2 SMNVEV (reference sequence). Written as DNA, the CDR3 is TGTGCCAGCAGAGGACTAGCGGGGGGGCCCTACAATGAGCAGTTCTTC. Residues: CASRGLAGGPYNEQFF.

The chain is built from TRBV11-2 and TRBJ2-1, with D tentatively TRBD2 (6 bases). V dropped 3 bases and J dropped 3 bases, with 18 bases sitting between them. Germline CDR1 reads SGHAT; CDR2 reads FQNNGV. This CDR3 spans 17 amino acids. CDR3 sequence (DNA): TGTGCCAGCAGCTTTCGGGCCTTAGCGGTCTACTACAATGAGCAGTTCTTC. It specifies CASSFRALAVYYNEQFF.

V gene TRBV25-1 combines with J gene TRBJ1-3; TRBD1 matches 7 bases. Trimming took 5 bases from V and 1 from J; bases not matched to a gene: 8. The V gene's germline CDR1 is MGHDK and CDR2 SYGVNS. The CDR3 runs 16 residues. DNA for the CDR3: TGTGCCAGCAGTCCTGGCAGGGGGTCTTCTGGAAACACCATATATTTT. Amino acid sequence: CASSPGRGSSGNTIYF.

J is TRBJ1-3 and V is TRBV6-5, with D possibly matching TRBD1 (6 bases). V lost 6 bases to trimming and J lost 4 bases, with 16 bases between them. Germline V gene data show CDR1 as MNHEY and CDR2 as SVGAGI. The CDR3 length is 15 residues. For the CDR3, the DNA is TGTGCCAGCAGCGCAGGGGTATGGTCAGGAAACACCATATATTTT. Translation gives CASSAGVWSGNTIYF.

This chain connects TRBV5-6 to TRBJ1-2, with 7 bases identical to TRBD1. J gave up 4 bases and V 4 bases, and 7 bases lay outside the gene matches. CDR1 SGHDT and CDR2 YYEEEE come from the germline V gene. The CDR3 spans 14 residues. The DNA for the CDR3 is TGTGCCAGCAGCCTGAGACAGGGTGGCTATGGCTACACCTTC. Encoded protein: CASSLRQGGYGYTF.

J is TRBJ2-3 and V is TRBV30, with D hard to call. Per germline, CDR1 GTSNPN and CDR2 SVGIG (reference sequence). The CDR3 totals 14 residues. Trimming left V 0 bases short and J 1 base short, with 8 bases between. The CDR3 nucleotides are TGTGCCTGGAGTGTACTCAGCGGCACAGATACGCAGTATTTT. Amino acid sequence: CAWSVLSGTDTQYF.

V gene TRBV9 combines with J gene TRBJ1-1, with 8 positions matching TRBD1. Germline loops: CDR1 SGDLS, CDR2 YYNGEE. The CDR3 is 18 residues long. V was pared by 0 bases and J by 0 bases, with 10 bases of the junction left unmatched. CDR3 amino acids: CASSVGQGNGRMNTEAFF. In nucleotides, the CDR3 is TGTGCCAGCAGCGTAGGACAGGGGAACGGTCGAATGAACACTGAAGCTTTCTTT.

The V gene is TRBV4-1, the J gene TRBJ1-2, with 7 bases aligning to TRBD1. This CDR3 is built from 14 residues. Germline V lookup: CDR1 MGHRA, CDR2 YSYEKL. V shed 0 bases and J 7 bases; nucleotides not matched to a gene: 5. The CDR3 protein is CASSQEPAGGGYTF. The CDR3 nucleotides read TGCGCCAGCAGCCAAGAGCCCGCAGGGGGTGGCTACACCTTC.